This T cell receptor beta chain is drawn from a study of cytomegalovirus exposure and HLA in healthy donors. The overall study: Sequencing of about 179 million T cells in an earlier analysis found 100 million to 140 million unique TCR beta sequences. Notes on the study in general: An Asian-associated ancestry cluster reportedly showed fewer N-insertions than the roughly 600-donor mean in a later analysis. A list of about 160 TCR beta chains associated with cytomegalovirus was given.

As regards this clone: Its antigen is not known.

The study ran its PCR with 60 Vbeta and 13 Jbeta primers. Sequencing was performed with immunoSEQ multiplex PCR; in TCRdb, only in-frame clones are kept and a portion is missing. The data contain some 100,000 clones, more than 70% of them singletons. The sample was PBMCs. This TCR was recovered from a man aged 25-45 years in good health and CMV-seronegative.

This CDR3 is CASSHRDRGTSYEQYF. Here the CDR3 DNA reads TGTGCCAGCAGCCACCGGGACAGGGGCACCTCCTACGAGCAGTACTTC. The chain joins TRBV13 to TRBJ2-7; 10 positions match TRBD1. The CDR3 has 16 amino acids. Trimming at V came to 5 bases and at J to 0 bases, leaving 7 bases not matched to a gene. From germline, CDR1 is PRHDT and CDR2 FYEKMQ (reference sequence).